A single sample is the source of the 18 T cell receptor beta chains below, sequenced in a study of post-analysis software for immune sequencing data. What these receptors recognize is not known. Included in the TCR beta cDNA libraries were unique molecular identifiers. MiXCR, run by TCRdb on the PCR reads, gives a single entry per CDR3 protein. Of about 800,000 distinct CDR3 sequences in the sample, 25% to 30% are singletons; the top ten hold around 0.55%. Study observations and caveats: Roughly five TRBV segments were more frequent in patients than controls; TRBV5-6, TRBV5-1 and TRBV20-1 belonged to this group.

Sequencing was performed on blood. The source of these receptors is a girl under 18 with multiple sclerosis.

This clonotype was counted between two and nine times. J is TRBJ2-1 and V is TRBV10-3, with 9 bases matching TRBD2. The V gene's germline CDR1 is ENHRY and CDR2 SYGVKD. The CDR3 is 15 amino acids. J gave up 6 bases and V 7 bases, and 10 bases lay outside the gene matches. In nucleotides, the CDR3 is TGTGCCATCACCGCTGGGCTAGCGGGACGCAATGAGCAGTTCTTC. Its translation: CAITAGLAGRNEQFF.

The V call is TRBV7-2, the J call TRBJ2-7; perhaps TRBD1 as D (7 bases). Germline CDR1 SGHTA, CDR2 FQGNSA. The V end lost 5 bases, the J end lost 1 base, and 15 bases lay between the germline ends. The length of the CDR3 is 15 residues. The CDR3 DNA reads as TGTGCCAGCAGCCCAGGGGGACTTTGGTCCTACGAGCAGTACTTC. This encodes CASSPGGLWSYEQYF.

The CDR3 loop is CSVGQGGANEKLFF. CDR3 DNA sequence: TGCAGCGTTGGACAGGGAGGGGCTAATGAAAAACTGTTTTTT. J is TRBJ1-4 and V is TRBV29-1; 7 bases are a match to TRBD1. This CDR3 contains 14 residues. CDR1 is SQVTM and CDR2 is ANQGSEA in the germline V gene. V gave up 4 bases and J gave up 3 bases; unmatched junction bases: 5.

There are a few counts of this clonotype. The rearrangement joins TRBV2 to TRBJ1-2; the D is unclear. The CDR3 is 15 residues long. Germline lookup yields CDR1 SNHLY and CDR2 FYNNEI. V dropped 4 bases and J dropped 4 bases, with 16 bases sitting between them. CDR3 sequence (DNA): TGTGCCAGCAGTGGAGGGCGAGGGCACTCCTATGGCTACACCTTC. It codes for CASSGGRGHSYGYTF.

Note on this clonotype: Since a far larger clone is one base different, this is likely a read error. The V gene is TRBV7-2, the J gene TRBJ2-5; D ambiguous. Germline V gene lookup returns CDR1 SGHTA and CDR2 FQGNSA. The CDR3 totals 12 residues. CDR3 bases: TGTGCCTGCAGCTTAGGCCCAGAGACCCAGTACTTC. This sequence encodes CACSLGPETQYF. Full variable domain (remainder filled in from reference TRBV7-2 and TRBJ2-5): GAGVSQSPSNKVTEKGKDVELRCDPISGHTALYWYRQSLGQGLEFLIYFQGNSAPDKSGLPSDRFSAERTGGSVSTLTIQRTQQEDSAVYLCACSLGPETQYFGPGTRLLVL.

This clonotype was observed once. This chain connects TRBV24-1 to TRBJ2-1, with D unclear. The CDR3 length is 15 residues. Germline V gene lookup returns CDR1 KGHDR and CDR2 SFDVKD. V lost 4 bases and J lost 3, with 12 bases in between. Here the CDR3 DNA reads TGTGCCACCAGTGAGGGGATAAGAGTCTACAATGAGCAGTTCTTC. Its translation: CATSEGIRVYNEQFF.

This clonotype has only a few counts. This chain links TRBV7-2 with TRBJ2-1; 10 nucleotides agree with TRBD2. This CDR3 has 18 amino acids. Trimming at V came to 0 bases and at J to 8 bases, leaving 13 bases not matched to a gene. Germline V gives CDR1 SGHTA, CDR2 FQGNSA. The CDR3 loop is CASSLAFLWASGSHEQFF. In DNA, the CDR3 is TGTGCCAGCAGCTTAGCATTTCTCTGGGCTAGCGGGAGCCATGAGCAGTTCTTC.

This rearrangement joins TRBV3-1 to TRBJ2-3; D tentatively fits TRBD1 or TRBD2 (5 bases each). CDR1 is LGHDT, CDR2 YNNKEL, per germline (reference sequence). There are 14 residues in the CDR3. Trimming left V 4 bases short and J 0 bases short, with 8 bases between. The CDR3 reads CASSRDASTDTQYF. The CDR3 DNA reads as TGTGCCAGCAGCCGGGACGCCAGCACAGATACGCAGTATTTT.

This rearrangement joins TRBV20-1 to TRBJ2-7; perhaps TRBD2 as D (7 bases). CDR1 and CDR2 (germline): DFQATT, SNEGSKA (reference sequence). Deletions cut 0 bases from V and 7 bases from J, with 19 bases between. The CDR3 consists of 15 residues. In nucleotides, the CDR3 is TGCAGTGCTAGAGATCCCCGGTCGGGGGGCAATGAGCAGTACTTC. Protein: CSARDPRSGGNEQYF.

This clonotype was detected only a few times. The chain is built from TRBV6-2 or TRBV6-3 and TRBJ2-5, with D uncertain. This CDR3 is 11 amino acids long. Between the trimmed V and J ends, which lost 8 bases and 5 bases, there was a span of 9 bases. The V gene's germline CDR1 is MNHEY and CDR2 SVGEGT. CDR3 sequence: CASGARETQYF. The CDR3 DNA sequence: TGTGCCAGCGGCGCCAGGGAGACCCAGTACTTC.

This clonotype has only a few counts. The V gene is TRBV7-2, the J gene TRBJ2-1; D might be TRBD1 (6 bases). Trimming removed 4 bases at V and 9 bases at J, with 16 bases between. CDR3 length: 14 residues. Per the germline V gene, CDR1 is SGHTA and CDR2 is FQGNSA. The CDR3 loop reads CASSSGQSPIEQFF. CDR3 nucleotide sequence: TGTGCCAGCAGCTCCGGACAGTCCCCCATTGAGCAGTTCTTC.

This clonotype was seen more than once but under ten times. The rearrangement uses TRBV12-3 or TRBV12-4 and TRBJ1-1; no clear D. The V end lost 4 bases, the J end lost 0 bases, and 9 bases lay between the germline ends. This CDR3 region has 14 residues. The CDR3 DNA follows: TGTGCCAGCAGTTATTCTGGGCTGAACACTGAAGCTTTCTTT. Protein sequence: CASSYSGLNTEAFF.

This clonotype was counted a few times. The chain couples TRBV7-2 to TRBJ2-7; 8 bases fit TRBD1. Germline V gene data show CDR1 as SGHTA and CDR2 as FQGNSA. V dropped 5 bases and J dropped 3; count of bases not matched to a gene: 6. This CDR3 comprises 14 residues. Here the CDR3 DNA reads TGTGCCAGCAGCCCCCGGACAGGGATCTACGAGCAGTACTTC. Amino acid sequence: CASSPRTGIYEQYF.

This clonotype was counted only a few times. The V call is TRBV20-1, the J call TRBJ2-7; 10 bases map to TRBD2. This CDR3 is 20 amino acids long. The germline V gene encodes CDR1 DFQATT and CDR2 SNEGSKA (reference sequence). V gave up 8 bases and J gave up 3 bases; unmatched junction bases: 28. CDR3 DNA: TGCAGTACCCCCCGGCCTAAGGGGGTAGCGGGAGGACCGGTCTACTACGAGCAGTACTTC. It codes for CSTPRPKGVAGGPVYYEQYF.

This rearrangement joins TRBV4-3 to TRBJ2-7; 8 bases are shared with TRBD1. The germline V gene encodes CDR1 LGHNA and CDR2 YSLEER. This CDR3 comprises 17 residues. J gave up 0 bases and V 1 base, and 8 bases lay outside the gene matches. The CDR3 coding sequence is TGCGCCAGCAGCCAAGGGCCCCCCGGGACAGGCTCCTACGAGCAGTACGTC. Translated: CASSQGPPGTGSYEQYV.

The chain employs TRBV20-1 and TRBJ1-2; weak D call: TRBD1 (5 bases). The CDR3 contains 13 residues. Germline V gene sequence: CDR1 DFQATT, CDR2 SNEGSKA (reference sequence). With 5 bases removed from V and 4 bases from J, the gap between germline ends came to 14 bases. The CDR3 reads CSAQIKGSYGYTF. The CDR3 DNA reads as TGCAGTGCTCAAATTAAGGGGTCCTATGGCTACACCTTC.

CDR3 loop: CSASLRSRQETQYF. In DNA form, the CDR3 reads TGCAGTGCTTCACTCCGGAGCAGGCAAGAGACCCAGTACTTC. The genes are TRBV20-1 and TRBJ2-5; D unclear. Trimming pared 5 bases from V and 2 bases from J, leaving 15 bases between. This CDR3 is built from 14 residues. Germline V gene lookup returns CDR1 DFQATT and CDR2 SNEGSKA (reference sequence).

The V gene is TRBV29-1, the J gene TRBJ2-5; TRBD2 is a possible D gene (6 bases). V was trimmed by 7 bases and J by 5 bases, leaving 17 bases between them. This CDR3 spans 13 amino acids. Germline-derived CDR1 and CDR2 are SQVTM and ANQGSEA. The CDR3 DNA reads TGCAGCGCCGCGTTTAGCGGAGAGGAGACCCAGTACTTC. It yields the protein CSAAFSGEETQYF. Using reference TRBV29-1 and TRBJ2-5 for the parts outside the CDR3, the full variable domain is SAVISQKPSRDICQRGTSLTIQCQVDSQVTMMFWYRQQPGQSLTLIATANQGSEATYESGFVIDKFPISRPNLTFSTLTVSNMSPEDSSIYLCSAAFSGEETQYFGPGTRLLVL.